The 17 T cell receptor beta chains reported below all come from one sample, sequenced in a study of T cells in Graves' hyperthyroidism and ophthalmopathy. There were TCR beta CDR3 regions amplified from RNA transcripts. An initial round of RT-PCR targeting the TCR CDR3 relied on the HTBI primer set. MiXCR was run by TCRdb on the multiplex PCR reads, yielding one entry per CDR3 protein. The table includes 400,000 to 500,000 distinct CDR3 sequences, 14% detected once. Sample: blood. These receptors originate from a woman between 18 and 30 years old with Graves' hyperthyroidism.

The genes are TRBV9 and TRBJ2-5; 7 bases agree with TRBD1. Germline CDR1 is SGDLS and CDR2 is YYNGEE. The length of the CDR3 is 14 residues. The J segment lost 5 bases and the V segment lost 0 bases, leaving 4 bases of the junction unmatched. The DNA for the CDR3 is TGTGCCAGCAGCGTAGACAGGGGAAGGGAGACCCAGTACTTC. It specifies CASSVDRGRETQYF.

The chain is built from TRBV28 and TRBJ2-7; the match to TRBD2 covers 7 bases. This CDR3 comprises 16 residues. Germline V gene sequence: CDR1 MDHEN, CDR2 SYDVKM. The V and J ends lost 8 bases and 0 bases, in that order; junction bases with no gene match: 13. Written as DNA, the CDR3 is TGTGCCAGCCGGGACTATGGGGAAGGAGTCTCCTACGAGCAGTACTTC. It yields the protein CASRDYGEGVSYEQYF.

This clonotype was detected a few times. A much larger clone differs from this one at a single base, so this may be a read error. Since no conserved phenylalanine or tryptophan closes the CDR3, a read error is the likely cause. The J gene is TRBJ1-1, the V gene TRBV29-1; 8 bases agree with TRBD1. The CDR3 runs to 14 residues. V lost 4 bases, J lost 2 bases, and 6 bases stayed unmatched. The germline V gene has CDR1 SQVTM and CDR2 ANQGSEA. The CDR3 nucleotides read TGCAGCGTTGCCGTGACAGGGGCTAACACTGAAGCTTTCCTT. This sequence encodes CSVAVTGANTEAFL.

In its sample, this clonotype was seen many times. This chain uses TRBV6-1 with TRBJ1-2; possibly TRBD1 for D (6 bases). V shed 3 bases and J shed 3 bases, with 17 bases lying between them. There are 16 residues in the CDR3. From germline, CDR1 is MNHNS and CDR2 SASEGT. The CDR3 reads CASSDLDRGGYYGYTF. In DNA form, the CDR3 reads TGTGCCAGCAGTGACCTCGATCGGGGGGGCTACTATGGCTACACCTTC.

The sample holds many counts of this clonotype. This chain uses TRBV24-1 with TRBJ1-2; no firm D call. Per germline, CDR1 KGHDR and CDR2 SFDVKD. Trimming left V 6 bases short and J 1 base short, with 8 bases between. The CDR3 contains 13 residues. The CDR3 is CATSPQVNYGYTF. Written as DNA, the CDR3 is TGTGCCACCAGTCCGCAGGTTAACTATGGCTACACCTTC.

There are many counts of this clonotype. The CDR3: CASSLLRQGSEGTQYF. As DNA, the CDR3 is TGTGCCAGCAGCCTGCTTCGACAGGGTTCGGAGGGTACGCAGTATTTT. This chain links TRBV6-2 or TRBV6-3 with TRBJ2-3; D may be TRBD1 (7 bases). The CDR3 spans 16 residues. The germline CDR1 and CDR2 sequences are MNHEY and SVGEGT. Trimming took off 6 bases at V and 8 bases at J, with 24 bases between the two ends.

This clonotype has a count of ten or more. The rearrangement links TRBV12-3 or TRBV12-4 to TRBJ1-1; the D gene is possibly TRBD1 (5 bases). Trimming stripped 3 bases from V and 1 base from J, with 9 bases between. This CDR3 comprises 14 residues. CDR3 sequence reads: CASSFQGSNTEAFF. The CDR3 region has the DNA TGTGCCAGCAGTTTTCAGGGCTCGAACACTGAAGCTTTCTTT.

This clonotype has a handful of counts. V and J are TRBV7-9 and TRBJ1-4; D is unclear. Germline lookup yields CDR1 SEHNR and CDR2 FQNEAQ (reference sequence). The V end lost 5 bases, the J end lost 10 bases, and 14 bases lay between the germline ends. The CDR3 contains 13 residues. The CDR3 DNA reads TGTGCCAGCAGCATCCGACGGACCGGAAAACTGTTTTTT. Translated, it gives CASSIRRTGKLFF.

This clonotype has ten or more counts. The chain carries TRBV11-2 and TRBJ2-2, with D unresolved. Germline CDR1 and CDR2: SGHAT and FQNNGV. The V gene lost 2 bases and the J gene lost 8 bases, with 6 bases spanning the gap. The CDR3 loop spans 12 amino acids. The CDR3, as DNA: TGTGCCAGCAGCTTACTAGGGGGGGAGCTGTTTTTT. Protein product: CASSLLGGELFF.

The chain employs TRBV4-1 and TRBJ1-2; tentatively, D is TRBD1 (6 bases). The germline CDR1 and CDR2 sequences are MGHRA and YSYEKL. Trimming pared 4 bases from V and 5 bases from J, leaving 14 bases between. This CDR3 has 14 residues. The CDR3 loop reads CASSPNRAQYGYTF. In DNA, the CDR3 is TGCGCCAGCAGCCCTAACAGGGCCCAGTATGGCTACACCTTC.

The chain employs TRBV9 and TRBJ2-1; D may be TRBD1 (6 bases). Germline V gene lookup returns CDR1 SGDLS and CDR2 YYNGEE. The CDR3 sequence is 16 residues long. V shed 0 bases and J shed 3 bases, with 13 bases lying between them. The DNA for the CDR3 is TGTGCCAGCAGCGTAGATGGGGGCAATGTCTACAATGAGCAGTTCTTC. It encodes CASSVDGGNVYNEQFF.

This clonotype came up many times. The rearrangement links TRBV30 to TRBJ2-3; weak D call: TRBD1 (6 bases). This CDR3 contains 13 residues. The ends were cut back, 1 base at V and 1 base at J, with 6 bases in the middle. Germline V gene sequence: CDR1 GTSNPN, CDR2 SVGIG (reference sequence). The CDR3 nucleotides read TGTGCCTGGAGTGGGACAGGCACAGATACGCAGTATTTT. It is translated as CAWSGTGTDTQYF.

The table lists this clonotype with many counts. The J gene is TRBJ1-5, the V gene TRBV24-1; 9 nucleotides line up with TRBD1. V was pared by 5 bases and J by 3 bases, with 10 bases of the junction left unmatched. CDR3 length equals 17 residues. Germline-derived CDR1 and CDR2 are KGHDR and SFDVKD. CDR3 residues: CATSVPRGQGVNQPQHF. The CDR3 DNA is TGTGCCACCAGTGTACCTAGGGGACAGGGTGTCAATCAGCCCCAGCATTTT.

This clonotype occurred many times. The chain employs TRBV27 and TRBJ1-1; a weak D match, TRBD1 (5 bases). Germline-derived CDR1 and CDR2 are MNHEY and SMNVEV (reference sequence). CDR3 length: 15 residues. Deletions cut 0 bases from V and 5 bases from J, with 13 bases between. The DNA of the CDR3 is TGTGCCAGCAGTTTATCATCAGGGTGGGGAACTGAAGCTTTCTTT. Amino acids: CASSLSSGWGTEAFF.

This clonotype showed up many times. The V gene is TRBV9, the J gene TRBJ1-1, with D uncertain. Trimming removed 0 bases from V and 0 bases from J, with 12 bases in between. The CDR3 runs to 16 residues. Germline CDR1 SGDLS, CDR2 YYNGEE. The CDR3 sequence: CASSVGPSNMNTEAFF. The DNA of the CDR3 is TGTGCCAGCAGCGTAGGCCCCTCGAATATGAACACTGAAGCTTTCTTT. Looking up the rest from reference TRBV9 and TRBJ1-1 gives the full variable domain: DSGVTQTPKHLITATGQRVTLRCSPRSGDLSVYWYQQSLDQGLQFLIQYYNGEERAKGNILERFSAQQFPDLHSELNLSSLELGDSALYFCASSVGPSNMNTEAFFGQGTRLTVV.

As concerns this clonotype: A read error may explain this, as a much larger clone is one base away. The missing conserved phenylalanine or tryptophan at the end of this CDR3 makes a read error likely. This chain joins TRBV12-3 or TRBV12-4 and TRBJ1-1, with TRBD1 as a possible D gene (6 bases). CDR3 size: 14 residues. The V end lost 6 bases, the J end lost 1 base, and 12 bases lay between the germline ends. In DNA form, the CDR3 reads TGTGCCAGCAGATCCGGGACACAGAACACTGAAGCTTTCCTT. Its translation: CASRSGTQNTEAFL.

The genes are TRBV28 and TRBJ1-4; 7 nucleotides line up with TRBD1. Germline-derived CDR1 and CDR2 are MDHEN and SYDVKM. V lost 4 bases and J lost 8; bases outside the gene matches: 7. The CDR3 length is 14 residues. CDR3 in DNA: TGTGCCAGCAGTTCCGGGACAGTGATCGAAAAACTGTTTTTT. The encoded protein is CASSSGTVIEKLFF. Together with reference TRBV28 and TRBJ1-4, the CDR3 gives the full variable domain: DVKVTQSSRYLVKRTGEKVFLECVQDMDHENMFWYRQDPGLGLRLIYFSYDVKMKEKGDIPEGYSVSREKKERFSLILESASTNQTSMYLCASSSGTVIEKLFFGSGTQLSVL.